This T cell receptor (beta chain) was identified during a study of human T cells and chemical hapten exposure. For the study at large: Small volume differences among pooled libraries mainly caused per-sample TCR yield variation.

Study outcomes and limitations: It was expanded TCRs that formed significantly more large CDR3 similarity clusters than controls did. Sensitizing with DPC caused no change in TCRs above 1 in 1000 frequency.

In the case of this clonotype: Antigen unknown.

This CDR3 spans 14 amino acids. V gave up 6 bases and J gave up 4 bases, with 16 bases separating them. Germline CDR1 and CDR2: SGHAT and FQNNGV. TCRdb re-derived calls from the RACE reads in MiXCR, one entry per CDR3 protein. The table includes over 85,000 distinct CDR3 sequences, around 11% detected once. As to time point: patch test 1, 2 weeks after DPC sensitization. Treatment specified: therapeutic diphenylcyclopropenone sensitization with weekly scalp DPC. The sequence derives from a woman aged 35 to 49 with alopecia areata. Some clones in this sample may be carry-over from other donors' samples. The chain joins TRBV11-2 to TRBJ2-7; a weak D match, TRBD1 (6 bases). The sequenced sample was whole blood, obtained in connection with sensitization to the hapten diphenylcyclopropenone (DPC). CDR3 protein: CASRDSGTQYEQYF. The CDR3 region has the DNA TGTGCCAGCAGGGACTCCGGGACACAGTACGAGCAGTACTTC.